This TCR beta chain was recovered during a study of blood T cell repertoires in COVID-19. About the study: From the United States, Italy and Spain came samples of acute and convalescent COVID-19. T cells, B-cell-depleted T cells, or PBMCs provided the cDNA or gDNA that served as material.

Germline V gene sequence: CDR1 MGHRA, CDR2 YSYEKL. The V gene end was trimmed by 3 bases and the J gene end by 4 bases; junction bases not matched to a gene: 9. There are 15 residues in the CDR3. Study processing details: Amplification with reference gene primers provided the estimates of nucleated cell counts. The repertoire was sequenced with immunoSEQ multiplex PCR; TCRdb's copy has only in-frame clones and lacks some. Clone size and the V and J calls come from that table; the DNA yielded D and trimming. The table has approximately 240,000 clones, 84% seen once. This clonotype originated in a man aged 45-65 years with acute or convalescent COVID-19. Sequenced sample: peripheral blood. This chain links TRBV4-1 with TRBJ2-7, with 7 bases lining up with TRBD1. This CDR3 is CASSHIGRGPYEQYF. CDR3 DNA sequence: TGCGCCAGCAGCCATATTGGTAGGGGGCCATACGAGCAGTACTTC.